A single sample gave rise to the 27 T cell receptor beta chains below, sequenced in a study of vaccination and CD4 T cells after COVID-19. What these receptors recognize is not known. CD4+ T cells that had been cultured provided DNA sequenced with the Oncomine TCR Beta short-read assay. MiXCR, run by TCRdb on the PCR reads, gives a single entry per CDR3 protein. The sample records just over 20,000 distinct CDR3 sequences, 62% being singletons. As to treatment: 10-day PBMC culture with coronavirus spike peptide pools or control peptides (ViraFEST assay). Here the sequenced sample was CD4+ T cells from blood, cultured in vitro, taken before SARS-CoV-2 vaccination. These receptors were obtained from a human donor who received a COVID-19 vaccine.

The J gene is TRBJ1-1, the V gene TRBV6-1; D ambiguous. CDR3 size: 13 residues. Germline V gene sequence: CDR1 MNHNS, CDR2 SASEGT. The V gene lost 7 bases and the J gene lost 1 base, with 10 bases spanning the gap. DNA for the CDR3: TGTGCCAGCACTAGGGCCCCGAACACTGAAGCTTTCTTT. It translates to CASTRAPNTEAFF.

V is TRBV5-1 and J is TRBJ2-7; D ambiguous. CDR1 SGHRS and CDR2 YFSETQ come from the germline V gene. Trimming shortened V by 1 base and J by 2 bases, and 10 bases separated the two germline ends. CDR3 length equals 14 residues. CDR3 loop: CASSLIGSPYEQYF. In DNA form, the CDR3 reads TGCGCCAGCAGCTTGATCGGGTCCCCCTACGAGCAGTACTTC.

The J gene is TRBJ1-6, the V gene TRBV10-1; D is unresolved. The length of the CDR3 is 12 residues. The V end lost 0 bases, the J end lost 12 bases, and 6 bases lay between the germline ends. Germline-derived CDR1 and CDR2 are WNHNN and SYGVQD (reference sequence). CDR3 protein: CASSESGLPLHF. For the CDR3, the DNA is TGCGCCAGCAGTGAGTCGGGGTTACCCCTCCACTTT.

V is TRBV25-1 and J is TRBJ1-1, with a tentative D call TRBD1 (6 bases). V lost 3 bases and J lost 2, with 10 bases in between. Germline V CDR1 and CDR2: MGHDK, SYGVNS. The CDR3 has 14 amino acids. Written as DNA, the CDR3 is TGTGCCAGCAGTGACAGGACAGCCAACACTGAAGCTTTCTTT. Protein product: CASSDRTANTEAFF.

The rearrangement joins TRBV10-1 to TRBJ1-5; D possibly corresponds to TRBD1 (6 bases). The CDR3 spans 14 residues. V gave up 4 bases and J gave up 7 bases, with 14 bases separating them. Germline values: CDR1 WNHNN, CDR2 SYGVQD (reference sequence). The CDR3 nucleotides are TGCGCCAGCAGTGCATCGGGGGCCAGGCAGCCCCAGCATTTT. Its protein is CASSASGARQPQHF.

V and J are TRBV6-5 and TRBJ2-7, with D uncertain. Germline V gene sequence: CDR1 MNHEY, CDR2 SVGAGI. The CDR3 loop spans 13 amino acids. Trimming removed 2 bases at V and 6 bases at J, with 11 bases between. The CDR3 spells CASSYVPLAEQYF. The CDR3 region has the DNA TGTGCCAGCAGTTACGTCCCTTTAGCCGAGCAGTACTTC.

This clonotype appeared a few times. The chain joins TRBV6-1 to TRBJ1-5, with TRBD1 matching 8 bases. CDR1 and CDR2 (germline): MNHNS, SASEGT. The CDR3 totals 16 residues. V shed 2 bases and J 3 bases; nucleotides not matched to a gene: 6. The CDR3 is CASSELGQGLNQPQHF. The DNA of the CDR3 is TGTGCCAGCAGTGAACTCGGACAGGGTCTCAATCAGCCCCAGCATTTT.

This clonotype is categorized as medium-sized. This sequence joins TRBV20-1 and TRBJ1-5; 7 bases are a match to TRBD1. Germline-derived CDR1 and CDR2 are DFQATT and SNEGSKA (reference sequence). V was clipped by 0 bases and J by 2 bases; unmatched bases: 7. The CDR3 runs 16 residues. CDR3 protein: CSAREATGEGNQPQHF. The CDR3 DNA sequence: TGCAGTGCTAGAGAAGCAACAGGGGAGGGCAATCAGCCCCAGCATTTT.

V gene TRBV19 combines with J gene TRBJ1-5; possible D gene TRBD1, 6 bases. The CDR3 is made up of 14 amino acids. V gave up 5 bases and J gave up 2 bases, with 10 bases separating them. From germline, CDR1 is LNHDA and CDR2 SQIVND (reference sequence). The CDR3 spells CASSYSGGNQPQHF. CDR3 coding DNA: TGTGCCAGTAGTTACTCAGGGGGCAATCAGCCCCAGCATTTT.

The chain is built from TRBV20-1 and TRBJ2-1, with TRBD2 matching 8 bases. The germline gives CDR1 DFQATT, CDR2 SNEGSKA (reference sequence). Trimming removed 3 bases from V and 3 bases from J; junction bases left unmatched: 4. This CDR3 has 14 residues. CDR3 nucleotides: TGCAGTGCTAGTCATAGCGGGGTCTACAATGAGCAGTTCTTC. As protein: CSASHSGVYNEQFF.

V and J are TRBV7-3 and TRBJ2-3, with 8 nucleotides matching TRBD2. Looked up from germline, CDR1 is SGHTA and CDR2 is FQGTGA. Unmatched junction bases numbered 9, after V lost 5 bases and J lost 5 bases. The CDR3 length is 15 residues. CDR3 sequence reads: CASSPGGLAGDTQYF. In DNA form, the CDR3 reads TGTGCCAGCAGCCCGGGGGGGTTAGCGGGAGATACGCAGTATTTT.

The rearrangement links TRBV5-1 to TRBJ1-2, with 7 bases fitting TRBD1. The CDR3 runs to 15 residues. Trimming took 0 bases from V and 4 from J; bases not matched to a gene: 6. Germline V gene sequence: CDR1 SGHRS, CDR2 YFSETQ. CDR3 in amino acids: CASSLGTGSAYGYTF. The CDR3 coding sequence is TGCGCCAGCAGCTTGGGGACAGGATCGGCCTATGGCTACACCTTC.

This clonotype was detected a few times. This chain links TRBV6-1 with TRBJ1-3, with 7 nucleotides matching TRBD1. With 10 bases clipped from V and 3 bases from J, the junction kept 6 bases outside the gene matches. Germline-derived CDR1 and CDR2 are MNHNS and SASEGT. The CDR3 consists of 13 residues. The CDR3 bases are TGTGCCACCATGAGGGGGCTTGGAAACACCATATATTTT. This gives the protein CATMRGLGNTIYF.

The V call is TRBV19, the J call TRBJ2-1; TRBD1 aligns across 11 bases. CDR3 length: 14 residues. V trimming: 4 bases; J trimming: 8 bases; junction bases outside the gene matches: 4. From germline, CDR1 is LNHDA and CDR2 SQIVND (reference sequence). CDR3 sequence reads: CASSKGQGGDEQFF. DNA of the CDR3: TGTGCCAGTAGTAAGGGACAGGGGGGTGATGAGCAGTTCTTC. The full variable domain, in which reference TRBV19 and TRBJ2-1 provide the parts outside the CDR3, is DGGITQSPKYLFRKEGQNVTLSCEQNLNHDAMYWYRQDPGQGLRLIYYSQIVNDFQKGDIAEGYSVSREKKESFPLTVTSAQKNPTAFYLCASSKGQGGDEQFFGPGTRLTVL.

J is TRBJ1-6 and V is TRBV30, with D perhaps matching TRBD1 (6 bases). The CDR3 extends over 12 amino acids. Germline V gene sequence: CDR1 GTSNPN, CDR2 SVGIG (reference sequence). V dropped 4 bases and J dropped 10 bases, with 11 bases sitting between them. In DNA form, the CDR3 reads TGTGCCTGGAAAAGGGGGAGGTCACCCCTCCACTTT. It yields the protein CAWKRGRSPLHF.

This clonotype was recorded a few times. J is TRBJ1-5 and V is TRBV19, with D possibly TRBD1 on 5 matching bases. Germline CDR1 and CDR2: LNHDA and SQIVND (reference sequence). The CDR3 has 14 amino acids. V shed 10 bases and J shed 6 bases, with 19 bases lying between them. CDR3 residues: CATWGQVLSQPQHF. For the CDR3, the DNA is TGTGCCACATGGGGCCAGGTGTTAAGTCAGCCCCAGCATTTT.

The gene calls are TRBV7-8 and TRBJ2-5; D unresolved. The length of the CDR3 is 15 residues. Trimming removed 5 bases from V and 2 bases from J, with 15 bases in between. Germline values: CDR1 SGHVS, CDR2 FQNEAQ. CDR3 protein: CASSPTGRSQETQYF. CDR3 bases: TGTGCCAGCAGCCCTACGGGCCGTTCGCAAGAGACCCAGTACTTC.

The chain recombines TRBV10-1 with TRBJ2-3; D may be TRBD1 or TRBD2 (5 bases each). The CDR3 spans 15 residues. V was clipped by 3 bases and J by 4 bases, with 14 bases between them. Germline V CDR1 and CDR2: WNHNN, SYGVQD (reference sequence). This chain's CDR3 is CASSDRDAVADTQYF. The CDR3, as DNA: TGCGCCAGCAGTGACCGGGACGCGGTCGCAGATACGCAGTATTTT.

The chain employs TRBV20-1 and TRBJ2-7; TRBD2 is a possible D gene (6 bases). This CDR3 is 15 amino acids long. Trimming cost V 6 bases and J 2 bases, with 20 bases left between them. Germline-derived CDR1 and CDR2 are DFQATT and SNEGSKA (reference sequence). CDR3 DNA sequence: TGCAGTGCCAAGGGCGCCGGGACTTCTCCCTACGAGCAGTACTTC. Its translation: CSAKGAGTSPYEQYF.

This chain uses TRBV30 with TRBJ1-2; 8 nucleotides align to TRBD1. The CDR3 is 16 amino acids. Losses at the gene ends were 6 bases for V and 1 base for J; bases not matched to a gene: 13. Per germline, CDR1 GTSNPN and CDR2 SVGIG (reference sequence). The CDR3 is CACKRDRRLLNYGYTF. The CDR3 DNA reads as TGTGCCTGTAAACGGGACAGGCGACTACTTAACTATGGCTACACCTTC.

The chain carries TRBV12-3 or TRBV12-4 and TRBJ2-5; TRBD2 matches 9 bases. The J segment lost 4 bases and the V segment lost 2 bases, leaving 14 bases of the junction unmatched. There are 18 residues in the CDR3. CDR3 in DNA: TGTGCCAGCAGTTTAAATTCAGGCGGCGGGGGGGCCCTAGAGACCCAGTACTTC. Translated: CASSLNSGGGGALETQYF.

The chain combines TRBV2 with TRBJ2-5, with TRBD2 matching over 8 bases. V was clipped by 0 bases and J by 5 bases; unmatched bases: 8. The length of the CDR3 is 16 residues. Germline V lookup: CDR1 SNHLY, CDR2 FYNNEI. This CDR3 is CASSEALAGGSETQYF. The CDR3 nucleotides are TGTGCCAGCAGTGAAGCGCTTGCGGGGGGATCCGAGACCCAGTACTTC.

This clonotype was observed a few times. This rearrangement joins TRBV19 to TRBJ2-7; D call uncertain. V was pared by 3 bases and J by 3 bases, with 15 bases between. Germline CDR1 is LNHDA and CDR2 is SQIVND (reference sequence). CDR3 length: 15 residues. The CDR3, as DNA: TGTGCCAGTAGTATTTCCGAGACTTCTATCTACGAGCAGTACTTC. This encodes CASSISETSIYEQYF.

The chain recombines TRBV7-6 with TRBJ1-5, with D unclear. The germline V and J ends were trimmed by 2 bases and 1 base, with 12 bases remaining between them. The CDR3 covers 16 residues. Germline V gives CDR1 SGHVS, CDR2 FNYEAQ. CDR3: CASSLSSIGSNQPQHF. In DNA, the CDR3 is TGTGCCAGCAGCTTATCCTCAATAGGGAGCAATCAGCCCCAGCATTTT.

The J gene is TRBJ1-5, the V gene TRBV6-1; D remains ambiguous. The CDR3 is 13 residues long. Trimming left V 8 bases short and J 3 bases short, with 11 bases between. Per germline, CDR1 MNHNS and CDR2 SASEGT. CDR3 in amino acids: CASGSGDNQPQHF. The CDR3 DNA reads as TGTGCCAGCGGGAGCGGGGACAATCAGCCCCAGCATTTT.

The chain joins TRBV24-1 to TRBJ1-6; no clear D gene. The CDR3 has 13 residues. The germline V gene encodes CDR1 KGHDR and CDR2 SFDVKD. Between the trimmed V and J ends, which lost 5 bases and 10 bases, there was a span of 11 bases. As DNA, the CDR3 is TGTGCCACCAGTGCCGATCCCTTCTCACCCCTCCACTTT. Translated: CATSADPFSPLHF.

This rearrangement joins TRBV5-6 to TRBJ2-7; 7 bases are a match to TRBD1. Germline V gene lookup returns CDR1 SGHDT and CDR2 YYEEEE. V trimming: 2 bases; J trimming: 2 bases; junction bases outside the gene matches: 4. The CDR3 is 14 residues long. CDR3 bases: TGTGCCAGCAGCTTAGGGGGCCGAACCTACGAGCAGTACTTC. This sequence encodes CASSLGGRTYEQYF.